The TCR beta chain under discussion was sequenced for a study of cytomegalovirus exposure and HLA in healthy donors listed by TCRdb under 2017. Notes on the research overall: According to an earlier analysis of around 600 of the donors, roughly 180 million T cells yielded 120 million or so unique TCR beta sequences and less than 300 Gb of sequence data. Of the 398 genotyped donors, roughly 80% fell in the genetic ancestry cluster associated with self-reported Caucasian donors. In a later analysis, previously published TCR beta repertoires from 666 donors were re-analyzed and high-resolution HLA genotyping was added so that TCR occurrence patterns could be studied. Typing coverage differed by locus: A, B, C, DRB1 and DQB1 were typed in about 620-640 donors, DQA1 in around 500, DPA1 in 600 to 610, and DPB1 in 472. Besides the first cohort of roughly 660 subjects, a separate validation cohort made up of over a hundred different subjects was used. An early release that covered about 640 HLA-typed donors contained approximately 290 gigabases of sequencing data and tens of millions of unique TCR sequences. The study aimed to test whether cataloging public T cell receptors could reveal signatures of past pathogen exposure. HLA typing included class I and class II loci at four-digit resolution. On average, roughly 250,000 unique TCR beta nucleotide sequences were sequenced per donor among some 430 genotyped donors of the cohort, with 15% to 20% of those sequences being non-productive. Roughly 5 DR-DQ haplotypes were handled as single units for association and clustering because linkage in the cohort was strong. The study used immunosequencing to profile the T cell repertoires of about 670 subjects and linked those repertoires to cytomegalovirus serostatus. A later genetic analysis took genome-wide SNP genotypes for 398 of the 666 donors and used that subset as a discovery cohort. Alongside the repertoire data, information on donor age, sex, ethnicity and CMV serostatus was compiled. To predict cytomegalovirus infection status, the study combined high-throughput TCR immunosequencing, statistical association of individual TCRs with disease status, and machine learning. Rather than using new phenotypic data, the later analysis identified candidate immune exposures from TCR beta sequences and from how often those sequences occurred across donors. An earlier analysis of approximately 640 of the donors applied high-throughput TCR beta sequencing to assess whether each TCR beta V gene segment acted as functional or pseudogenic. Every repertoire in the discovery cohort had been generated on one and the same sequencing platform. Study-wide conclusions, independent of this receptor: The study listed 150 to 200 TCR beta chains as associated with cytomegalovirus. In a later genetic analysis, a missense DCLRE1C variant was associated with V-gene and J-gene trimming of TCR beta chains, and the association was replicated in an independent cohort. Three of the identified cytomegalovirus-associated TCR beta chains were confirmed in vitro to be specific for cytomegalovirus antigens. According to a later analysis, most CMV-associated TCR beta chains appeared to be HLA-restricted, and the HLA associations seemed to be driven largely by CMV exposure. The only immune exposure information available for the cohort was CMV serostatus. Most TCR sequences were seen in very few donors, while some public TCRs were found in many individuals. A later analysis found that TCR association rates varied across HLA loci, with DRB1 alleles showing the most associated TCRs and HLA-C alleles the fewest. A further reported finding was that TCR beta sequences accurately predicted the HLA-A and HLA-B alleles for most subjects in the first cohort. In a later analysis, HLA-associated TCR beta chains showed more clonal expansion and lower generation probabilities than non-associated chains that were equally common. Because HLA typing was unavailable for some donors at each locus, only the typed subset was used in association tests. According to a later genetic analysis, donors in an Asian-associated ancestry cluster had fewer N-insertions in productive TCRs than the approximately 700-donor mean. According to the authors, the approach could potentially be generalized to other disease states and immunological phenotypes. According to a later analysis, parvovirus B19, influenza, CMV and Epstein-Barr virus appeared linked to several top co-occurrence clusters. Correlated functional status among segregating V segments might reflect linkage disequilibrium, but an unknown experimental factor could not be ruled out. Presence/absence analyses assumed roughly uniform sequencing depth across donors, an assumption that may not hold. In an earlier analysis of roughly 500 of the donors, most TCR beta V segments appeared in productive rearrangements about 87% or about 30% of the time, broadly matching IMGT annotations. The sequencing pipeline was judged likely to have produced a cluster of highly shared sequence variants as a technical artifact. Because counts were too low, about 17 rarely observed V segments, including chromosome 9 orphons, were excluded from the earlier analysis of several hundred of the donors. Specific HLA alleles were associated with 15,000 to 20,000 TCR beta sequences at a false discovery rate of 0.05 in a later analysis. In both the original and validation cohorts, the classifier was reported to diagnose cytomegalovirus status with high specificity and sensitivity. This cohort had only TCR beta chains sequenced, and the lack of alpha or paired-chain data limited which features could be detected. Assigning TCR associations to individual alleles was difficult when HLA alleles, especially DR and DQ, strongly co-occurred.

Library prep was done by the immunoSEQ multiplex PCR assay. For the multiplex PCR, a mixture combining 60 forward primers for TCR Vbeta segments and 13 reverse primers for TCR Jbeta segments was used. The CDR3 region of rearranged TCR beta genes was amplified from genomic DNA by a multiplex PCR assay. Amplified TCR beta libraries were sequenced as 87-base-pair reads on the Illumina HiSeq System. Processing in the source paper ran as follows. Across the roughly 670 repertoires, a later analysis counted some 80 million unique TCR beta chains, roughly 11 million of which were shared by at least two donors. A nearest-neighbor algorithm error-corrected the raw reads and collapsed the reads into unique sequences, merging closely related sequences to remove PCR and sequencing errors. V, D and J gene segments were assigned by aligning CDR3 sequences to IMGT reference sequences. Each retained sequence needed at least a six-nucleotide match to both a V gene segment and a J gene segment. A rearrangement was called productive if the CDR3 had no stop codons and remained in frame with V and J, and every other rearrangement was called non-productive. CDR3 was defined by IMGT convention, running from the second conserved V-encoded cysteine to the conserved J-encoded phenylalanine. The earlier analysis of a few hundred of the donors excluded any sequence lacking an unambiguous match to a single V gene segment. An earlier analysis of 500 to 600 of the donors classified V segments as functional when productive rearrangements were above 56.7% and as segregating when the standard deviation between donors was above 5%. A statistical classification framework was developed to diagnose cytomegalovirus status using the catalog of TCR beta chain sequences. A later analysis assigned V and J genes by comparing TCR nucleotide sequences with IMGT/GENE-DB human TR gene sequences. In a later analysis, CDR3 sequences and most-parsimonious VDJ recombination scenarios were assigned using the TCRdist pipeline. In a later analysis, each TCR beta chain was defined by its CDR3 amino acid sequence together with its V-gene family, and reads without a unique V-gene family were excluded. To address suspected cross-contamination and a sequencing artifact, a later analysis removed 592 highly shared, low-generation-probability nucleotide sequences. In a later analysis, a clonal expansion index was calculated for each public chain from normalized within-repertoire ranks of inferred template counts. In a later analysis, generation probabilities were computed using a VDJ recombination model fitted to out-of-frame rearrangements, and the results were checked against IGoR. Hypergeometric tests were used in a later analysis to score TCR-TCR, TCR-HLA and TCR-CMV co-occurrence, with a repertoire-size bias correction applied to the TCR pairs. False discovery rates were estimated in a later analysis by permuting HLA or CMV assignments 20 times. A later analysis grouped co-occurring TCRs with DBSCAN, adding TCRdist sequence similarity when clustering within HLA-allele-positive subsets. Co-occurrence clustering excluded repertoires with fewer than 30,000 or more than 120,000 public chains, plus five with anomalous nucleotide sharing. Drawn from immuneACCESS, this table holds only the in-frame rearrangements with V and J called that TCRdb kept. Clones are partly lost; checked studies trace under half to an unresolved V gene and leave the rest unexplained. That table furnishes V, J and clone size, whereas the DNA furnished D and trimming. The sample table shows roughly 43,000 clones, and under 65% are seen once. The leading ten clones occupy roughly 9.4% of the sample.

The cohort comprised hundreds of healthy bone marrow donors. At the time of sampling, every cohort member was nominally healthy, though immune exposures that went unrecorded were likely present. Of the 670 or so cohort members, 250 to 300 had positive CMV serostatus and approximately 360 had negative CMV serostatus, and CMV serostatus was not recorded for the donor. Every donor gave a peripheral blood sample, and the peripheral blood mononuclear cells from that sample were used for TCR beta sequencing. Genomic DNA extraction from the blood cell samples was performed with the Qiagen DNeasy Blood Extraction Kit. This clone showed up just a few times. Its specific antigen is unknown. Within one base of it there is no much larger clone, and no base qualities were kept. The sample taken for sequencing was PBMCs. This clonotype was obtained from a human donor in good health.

The sequence in DNA is TGTGCCAGCAGTTCCCGTCCCGGGACAGGGGTTAATGGCTACACCTTC. Its translation reads: CASSSRPGTGVNGYTF. The V and J segments used are TRBV6-5 and TRBJ1-2, and TRBD1 matches 10 of the central bases. V and J are trimmed by 4 bases and 6 bases, and the gene matches miss 11 bases of the junction. The CDR3 sequence holds 16 residues, the cysteine and phenylalanine included. Just CDR3 DNA is preserved here, 48 bases in frame from base 1. According to the germline V gene, CDR1 reads MNHEY and CDR2 reads SVGAGI.